This TCR beta chain was sequenced for a study of human T cells and chemical hapten exposure. Time point indicated: patch test 1, 2 weeks after DPC sensitization. Treatment in this sample: therapeutic diphenylcyclopropenone sensitization with weekly scalp DPC. The study drew its donors from alopecia patients who were 18 to 70 years old and suitable for DPC. Individual cDNA molecules received unique molecular identifiers in the library. TCRdb used MiXCR to reprocess the RACE reads, holding one entry per CDR3 protein. Found here are 300,000 to 400,000 distinct CDR3 sequences, under 9% of them singletons; the top ten hold roughly 8%. The CDR3 covers 12 residues. Trimming removed 2 bases from V and 3 bases from J, with 7 bases in between. Germline CDR1 is DFQATT and CDR2 is SNEGSKA (reference sequence). In its sample, this clonotype was seen a few times. A much larger clone differs by one base, so this may be a read error.

The source of this sequence is a woman under 30 with alopecia areata. Some clones in this sample may be carry-over from other donors' samples. This sample comprised whole blood, obtained in connection with sensitization to the hapten diphenylcyclopropenone (DPC). The chain carries TRBV20-1 and TRBJ1-1, with D possibly matching TRBD1 (6 bases). The CDR3 DNA reads as TGCAGTGCTAGAAAGGGGGACACTGAAGCTTTCTTT. Its protein is CSARKGDTEAFF.